This T cell receptor beta chain appears in the sequencing data of a study of T cells after yellow fever vaccination. Study-wide results and limits: Weaker overall, the secondary response nonetheless peaked faster (day 5 versus 15). Of the clonotypes, a small share occurred in both CD4 and CD8 compartments.

On this clonotype: Its antigen is not known.

A universal primer site and UMIs were added as TCR cDNA was made by 5'RACE template switching. TCRdb recomputed calls from the 5' RACE reads with MiXCR, one row per CDR3 protein. Seen here are hundreds of thousands of distinct CDR3 sequences, about 7.8% observed once, and the top ten hold under 20%. The CDR3 length is 15 residues. With 0 bases removed from V and 7 bases from J, the gap between germline ends came to 14 bases. Germline values: CDR1 SGHRS, CDR2 YFSETQ. This material consisted of PBMCs, taken around 45 days after the first yellow fever vaccination. This sequence joins TRBV5-1 and TRBJ2-1; D not resolved. The TCR sequence derives from a man between 18 and 29 years old who received the YFV17D yellow fever vaccine. CDR3 amino acids: CASSLAGGPPNEQFF. The CDR3 DNA reads as TGCGCCAGCAGCTTGGCCGGCGGCCCCCCGAATGAGCAGTTCTTC. Complete variable domain (other parts from reference TRBV5-1 and TRBJ2-1): KAGVTQTPRYLIKTRGQQVTLSCSPISGHRSVSWYQQTPGQGLQFLFEYFSETQRNKGNFPGRFSGRQFSNSRSEMNVSTLELGDSALYLCASSLAGGPPNEQFFGPGTRLTVL.